This note documents a single TCR beta chain sequence. This clone's antigen is unknown. There are no base qualities to consult, and no much larger clone falls within one base. CDR3 length: 16 amino acids, cysteine to phenylalanine. The entry retains the CDR3 DNA only, 48 bases that are in frame from base 1. The junction shows trimming of 0 bases on V and 0 bases on J, plus 10 bases between the germline ends. For CDR1 and CDR2, the germline V gene lists SGDLS and YYNGEE. The sample comes from a study of OX40 agonist ivuxolimab in advanced cancers. For the wider study: Ivuxolimab, which targeted the costimulatory receptor OX40 (CD134), was an agonistic, fully human IgG2 monoclonal antibody. Patients were allowed to have had prior anti-PD-1, anti-PD-L1 or anti-CTLA-4 therapy, and approximately 40% of the dose-escalation patients had previously received checkpoint inhibitors. The paper describes the monotherapy dose-escalation part (N = 52 patients) of the phase I trial of ivuxolimab. Intravenous ivuxolimab was administered to patients every 2 weeks at six dose levels: 0.01, 0.1, 0.3, 1.5, 3 and 10 mg/kg. Of the roughly 50 dose-escalation patients, hepatocellular carcinoma was present in about 19, melanoma in approximately 15, renal cell carcinoma in 9 and head and neck cancer in 9. Three dose-escalation patients achieved partial responses, one with hepatocellular carcinoma and two with cutaneous melanoma. In the dose-escalation cohort, 70% to 85% of patients were male, and the mean age was about 55 years, with a range of about 23 to 90. Peripheral TCRbeta sequencing aimed to test whether ivuxolimab altered TCR sequence diversity and caused clonal T-cell expansion.

Patients with a history of autoimmune disease or receiving systemic immunosuppression were excluded from the trial. Peripheral blood for TCR sequencing was drawn from every dose cohort at baseline, at cycle 4 day 1 and at cycle 7 day 1. Samples were obtained from an open-label, multicenter, first-in-human phase I dose-escalation trial of ivuxolimab. Adults with locally advanced or metastatic head and neck squamous cell, hepatocellular, melanoma or renal cell carcinoma were enrolled in the trial. Before TCR sequencing, CD4+ and CD8+ T cells were separately sorted from peripheral blood. What the study reported, not specific to this receptor: After ivuxolimab, more expanded clones were found on average in CD8+ T cells than in CD4+ T cells. Partial responders in the 0.1-3.0 mg/kg groups had among the lowest normalized peripheral clonal expansion, especially among CD8+ T cells. The antigen specificity of the clonally expanded peripheral T cells was not determined. Low levels of normalized T-cell clonal expansion were also shown by some nonresponding patients. At doses from 0.1 to 3.0 mg/kg, clonal expansion was seen in both CD4+ and CD8+ blood T cells between baseline and week 6.

Genomic DNA was extracted from sorted cells for sequencing of the TCRbeta CDR3 region. The immunoSEQ Assay was used for sequencing of TCRbeta CDR3 regions. This immuneACCESS table, as held by TCRdb, lists in-frame sequences with V and J called but not all clones. Of the missing ones, under half trace to an unresolved V gene in checked studies; the others have no known cause. This sample comprises about 54,000 clones, around 93% of them detected only once. Approximately 7.9% of the sample belongs to the ten largest clones. This clonotype was sampled from an adult with an advanced solid tumor such as melanoma, head and neck, liver or kidney cancer. This material consisted of CD4+ or CD8+ T cells sorted from blood, taken in a trial of the OX40 agonist ivuxolimab. The chain is made from TRBV9 and TRBJ1-3, with a tentative D gene TRBD1 over 5 matching bases. The CDR3 reads CASSVEGPSSGNTIYF. The DNA reads TGTGCCAGCAGCGTAGAGGGACCCAGCTCTGGAAACACCATATATTTT. The variable domain in full, with residues beyond the CDR3 obtained from the reference TRBV9 and TRBJ1-3 genes, is DSGVTQTPKHLITATGQRVTLRCSPRSGDLSVYWYQQSLDQGLQFLIQYYNGEERAKGNILERFSAQQFPDLHSELNLSSLELGDSALYFCASSVEGPSSGNTIYFGEGSWLTVV.